Reported below is one TCR beta chain. UMIs were attached via template switching, each with a 6-nucleotide sample barcode. From the 5' RACE reads, TCRdb lists one entry per CDR3 protein and no DNA. The sample data list 350,000 to 500,000 distinct CDR3 sequences. This sample is part of a study of monozygotic twins with inflammatory bowel disease. From germline, CDR1 is SGHNT and CDR2 YENEEA. The CDR3 is made up of 16 amino acids. Specimen: blood. The sequence was obtained from a human donor with ulcerative colitis or Crohn's disease, or a healthy co-twin of an affected twin (not recorded which). V and J are TRBV11-3 and TRBJ2-1; TCRdb reports TRBD2, a call that lacks DNA to check it against. CDR3: CASSLVIGGANNEQFF. Looking up the rest from reference TRBV11-3 and TRBJ2-1 gives the full variable domain: EAGVVQSPRYKIIEKKQPVAFWCNPISGHNTLYWYLQNLGQGPELLIRYENEEAVDDSQLPKDRFSAERLKGVDSTLKIQPAELGDSAVYLCASSLVIGGANNEQFFGPGTRLTVL.